This entry lists 3 T cell receptor beta chains sequenced from one sample in a study of T cells in Graves' hyperthyroidism and ophthalmopathy. The investigators amplified TCR beta CDR3 regions from RNA transcripts. Initially, a first-round RT-PCR of the TCR CDR3 employed the HTBI primer set. TCRdb redid the calling of the multiplex PCR reads with MiXCR, one entry per CDR3 protein. Counted here are around 570,000 distinct CDR3 sequences, approximately 20% occurring once; the ten biggest clones make up roughly 44%. Sequencing input: blood. These receptors all stem from a man between 40 and 49 years old with Graves' ophthalmopathy.

This clonotype occurred many times. The rearrangement links TRBV2 to TRBJ1-1; no clear D gene. This CDR3 is 12 amino acids long. Germline CDR1 reads SNHLY; CDR2 reads FYNNEI. V was cut by 5 bases and J by 0 bases, with 4 bases left in between. The CDR3 protein is CASSTVNTEAFF. CDR3 DNA sequence: TGTGCCAGCAGTACAGTGAACACTGAAGCTTTCTTT. The variable domain in full, completed from reference TRBV2 and TRBJ1-1, reads EPEVTQTPSHQVTQMGQEVILRCVPISNHLYFYWYRQILGQKVEFLVSFYNNEISEKSEIFDDQFSVERPDGSNFTLKIRSTKLEDSAMYFCASSTVNTEAFFGQGTRLTVV.

V gene TRBV5-1 combines with J gene TRBJ2-3; D might be TRBD2 (6 bases). The CDR3 is 16 amino acids. Germline values: CDR1 SGHRS, CDR2 YFSETQ. Trimming removed 3 bases from V and 0 bases from J, with 14 bases in between. CDR3 sequence reads: CASSSQGGLSTDTQYF. Written as DNA, the CDR3 is TGCGCCAGCAGCTCACAAGGAGGGCTTAGCACAGATACGCAGTATTTT.

Note on this clonotype: Its ends do not fully match the called genes, so a read error is possible. J is TRBJ1-1 and V is TRBV5-1; unclear D gene. Germline V gene data show CDR1 as SGHRS and CDR2 as YFSETQ. The CDR3 runs 13 residues. The chain's CDR3 is CASSLSLATEGFF. In DNA, the CDR3 is TGCGCCAGCAGCTTGAGTTTGGCCACTGAAGGTTTCTTT.